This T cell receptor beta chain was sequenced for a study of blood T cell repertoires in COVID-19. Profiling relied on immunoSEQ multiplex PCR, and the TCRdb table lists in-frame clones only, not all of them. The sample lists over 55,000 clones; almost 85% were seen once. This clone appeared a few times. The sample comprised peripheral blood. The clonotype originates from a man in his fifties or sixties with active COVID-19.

The CDR3 sequence is CASSYYRARTGELFF. CDR3 in DNA: TGTGCCAGCAGTTACTACAGGGCGCGGACCGGGGAGCTGTTTTTT. The chain has TRBV6-6 and TRBJ2-2, with a tentative D call TRBD1 (6 bases). Germline V CDR1 and CDR2: MNHNY, SVGAGI (reference sequence). The CDR3 consists of 15 residues. V gave up 1 base and J gave up 5 bases, with 11 bases separating them.